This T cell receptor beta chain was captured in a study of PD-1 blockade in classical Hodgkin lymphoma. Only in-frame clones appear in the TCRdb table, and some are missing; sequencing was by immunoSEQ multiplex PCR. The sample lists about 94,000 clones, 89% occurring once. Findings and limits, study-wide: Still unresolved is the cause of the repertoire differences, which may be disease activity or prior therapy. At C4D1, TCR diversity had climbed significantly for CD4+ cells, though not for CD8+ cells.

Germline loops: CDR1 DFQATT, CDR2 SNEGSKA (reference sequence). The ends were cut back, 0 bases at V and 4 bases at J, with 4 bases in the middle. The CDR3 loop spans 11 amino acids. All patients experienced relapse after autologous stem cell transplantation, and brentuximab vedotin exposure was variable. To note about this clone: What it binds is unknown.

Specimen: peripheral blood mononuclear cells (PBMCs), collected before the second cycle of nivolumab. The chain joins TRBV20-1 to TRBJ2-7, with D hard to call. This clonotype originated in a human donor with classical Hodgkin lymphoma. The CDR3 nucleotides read TGCAGTGCTAGAGAGGGGTACGAGCAGTACTTC. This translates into CSAREGYEQYF.